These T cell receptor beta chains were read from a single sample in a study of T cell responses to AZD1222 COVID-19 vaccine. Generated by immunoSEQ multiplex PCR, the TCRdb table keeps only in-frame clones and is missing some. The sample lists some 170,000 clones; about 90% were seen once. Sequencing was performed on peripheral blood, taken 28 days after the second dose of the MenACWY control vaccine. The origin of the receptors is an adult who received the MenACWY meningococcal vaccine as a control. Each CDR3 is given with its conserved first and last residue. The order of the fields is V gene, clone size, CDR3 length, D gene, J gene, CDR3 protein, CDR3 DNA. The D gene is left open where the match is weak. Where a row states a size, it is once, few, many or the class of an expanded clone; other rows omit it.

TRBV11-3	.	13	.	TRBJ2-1	CASSLGLGNEQFF	TGTGCCAGCAGCTTAGGCCTAGGGAATGAGCAGTTCTTC
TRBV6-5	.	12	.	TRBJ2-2	CASRTRTGELFF	TGTGCCAGCAGGACACGAACCGGGGAGCTGTTTTTT
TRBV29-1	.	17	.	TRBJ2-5	CSVGRQDTLTWGETQYF	TGCAGCGTGGGGCGCCAGGACACCCTCACCTGGGGAGAGACCCAGTACTTC
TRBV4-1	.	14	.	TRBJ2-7	CASSHPWMGGEQYF	TGCGCCAGCAGCCACCCTTGGATGGGGGGCGAGCAGTACTTC
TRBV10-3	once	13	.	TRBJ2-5	CAISNHSRETQYF	TGTGCCATCAGTAATCACAGCAGGGAGACCCAGTACTTC
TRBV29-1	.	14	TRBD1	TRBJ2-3	CSVAPTGGTDTQYF	TGCAGCGTTGCCCCGACAGGGGGCACAGATACGCAGTATTTT
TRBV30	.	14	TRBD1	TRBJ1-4	CAWSVGTGREKLFF	TGTGCCTGGAGTGTGGGGACAGGTCGTGAAAAACTGTTTTTT
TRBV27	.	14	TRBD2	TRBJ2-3	CASSWTSGTDTQYF	TGTGCCAGCAGTTGGACTAGCGGCACAGATACGCAGTATTTT
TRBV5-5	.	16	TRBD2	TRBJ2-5	CASGAGLAGSIETQYF	TGTGCCAGCGGAGCTGGACTAGCGGGAAGTATCGAGACCCAGTACTTC
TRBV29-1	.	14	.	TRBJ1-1	CSACEGRPNTEAFF	TGCAGCGCTTGTGAGGGACGCCCTAACACTGAAGCTTTCTTT
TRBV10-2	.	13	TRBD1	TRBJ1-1	CASSRDRETEAFF	TGCGCCAGCAGTCGAGACAGGGAGACTGAAGCTTTCTTT
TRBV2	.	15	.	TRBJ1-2	CASGGQIRVNYGYTF	TGTGCCAGCGGGGGCCAGATCAGAGTCAACTATGGCTACACCTTC
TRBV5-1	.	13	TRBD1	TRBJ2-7	CASSLETGPEQYF	TGCGCCAGCAGCTTGGAGACAGGGCCCGAGCAGTACTTC
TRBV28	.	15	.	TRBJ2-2	CASTLGGENTGELFF	TGTGCCAGCACACTCGGCGGGGAGAACACCGGGGAGCTGTTTTTT
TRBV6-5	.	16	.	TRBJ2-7	CASSSQPTGNSYEQYF	TGTGCCAGCAGTTCCCAGCCGACAGGCAACTCCTACGAGCAGTACTTC
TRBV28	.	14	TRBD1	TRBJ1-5	CASKVGTAYQPQHF	TGTGCCAGCAAGGTGGGGACAGCTTATCAGCCCCAGCATTTT
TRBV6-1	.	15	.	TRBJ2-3	CASSEQDGGADTQYF	TGTGCCAGCAGTGAACAGGACGGAGGGGCAGATACGCAGTATTTT
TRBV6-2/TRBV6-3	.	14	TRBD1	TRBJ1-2	CASSKGQPPLGYTF	TGTGCCAGCAGTAAGGGACAGCCTCCCCTCGGCTACACCTTC
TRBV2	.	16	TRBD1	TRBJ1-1	CASRLGGDRVLTEAFF	TGTGCCAGCAGGCTTGGAGGGGACAGGGTTCTCACTGAAGCTTTCTTT
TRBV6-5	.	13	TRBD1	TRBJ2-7	CASRTGGSYEQYF	TGTGCCAGCAGAACAGGGGGCTCCTACGAGCAGTACTTC
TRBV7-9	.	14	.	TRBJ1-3	CASSFTPDGNTIYF	TGTGCCAGCAGCTTTACACCCGACGGAAACACCATATATTTT
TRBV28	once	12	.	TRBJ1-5	CASSPQDQPQHF	TGTGCCAGCAGTCCTCAGGATCAGCCCCAGCATTTT
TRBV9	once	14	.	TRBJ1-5	CASSKGTADQPQHF	TGTGCCAGCAGCAAGGGGACGGCGGATCAGCCCCAGCATTTT
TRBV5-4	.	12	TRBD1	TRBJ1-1	CASSWGQEQAFF	TGTGCCAGCAGCTGGGGACAGGAGCAAGCTTTCTTT
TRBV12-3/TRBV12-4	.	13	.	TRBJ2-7	CASSRSNIDEQYF	TGTGCCAGCAGCCGGAGCAACATCGACGAGCAGTACTTC
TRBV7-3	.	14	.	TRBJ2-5	CASSLQGAQETQYF	TGTGCCAGCAGCTTACAGGGAGCCCAAGAGACCCAGTACTTC
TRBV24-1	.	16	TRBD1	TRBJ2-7	CATSDFAGTASYEQYF	TGTGCCACCAGTGATTTCGCCGGGACAGCTTCCTACGAGCAGTACTTC
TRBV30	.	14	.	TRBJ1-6	CAWSVGVGPSTLHF	TGTGCCTGGAGTGTAGGGGTCGGCCCTTCGACCCTCCACTTT
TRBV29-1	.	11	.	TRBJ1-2	CSVEWRYGYTF	TGCAGCGTTGAGTGGCGTTATGGCTACACCTTC
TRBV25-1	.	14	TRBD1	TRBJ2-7	CASSRGQGAYEQYF	TGTGCCAGCAGCCGGGGACAGGGGGCCTACGAGCAGTACTTC
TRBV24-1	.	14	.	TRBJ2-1	CATDRSGRQGEQFF	TGTGCCACCGATAGATCAGGGAGACAAGGTGAGCAGTTCTTC
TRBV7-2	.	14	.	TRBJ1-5	CASSLLGAHQPQHF	TGTGCCAGCAGCTTATTAGGGGCCCATCAGCCCCAGCATTTT
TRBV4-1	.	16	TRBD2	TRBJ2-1	CASSQGGLAGRNEQFF	TGCGCCAGCAGCCAAGGAGGACTAGCGGGAAGGAATGAGCAGTTCTTC
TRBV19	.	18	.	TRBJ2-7	CASSINPYQWTAEYEQYF	TGTGCCAGTAGTATTAACCCCTACCAATGGACAGCCGAATACGAGCAGTACTTC
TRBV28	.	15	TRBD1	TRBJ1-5	CASSLRTGGLQPQHF	TGTGCCAGCAGTCTTCGGACAGGGGGTCTTCAGCCCCAGCATTTT
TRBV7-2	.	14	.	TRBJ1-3	CKMVGGSRVYTIYF	TGTAAAATGGTGGGGGGGTCTCGCGTTTACACCATATATTTT
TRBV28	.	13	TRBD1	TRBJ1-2	CASKMRTGLGYTF	TGTGCCAGCAAGATGAGGACAGGGCTGGGCTACACCTTC
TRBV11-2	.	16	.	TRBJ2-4	CASSSSRWGVVNIQYF	TGTGCCAGCAGCTCCAGTCGTTGGGGCGTAGTGAACATTCAGTACTTC
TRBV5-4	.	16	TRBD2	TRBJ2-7	CASSSLLTSGSNEQYF	TGTGCCAGCAGCTCGTTATTGACTAGCGGGAGTAACGAGCAGTACTTC
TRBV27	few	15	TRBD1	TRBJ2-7	CASSQRTGSIYEQYF	TGTGCCAGCAGTCAAAGGACAGGGTCGATCTACGAGCAGTACTTC
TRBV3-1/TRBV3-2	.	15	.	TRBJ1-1	CASSLWTDDKSEAFF	TGTGCCAGCAGCCTCTGGACAGACGATAAGTCTGAAGCTTTCTTT
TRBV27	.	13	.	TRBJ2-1	CASSPGSYNEQFF	TGTGCCAGCAGTCCGGGATCCTACAATGAGCAGTTCTTC
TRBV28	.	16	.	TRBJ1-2	CASSIPHEGRGGGYTF	TGTGCCAGCAGTATCCCTCATGAAGGGAGGGGAGGTGGCTACACCTTC
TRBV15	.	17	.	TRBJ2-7	CATSRGELGVDSYEQYF	TGTGCCACCAGCAGGGGGGAACTGGGTGTGGACTCCTACGAGCAGTACTTC